The sequence of this T cell receptor (beta chain) was determined in a study of blood T cell repertoires in COVID-19. Study context: Sources were T cells, B-cell-depleted T cells, or PBMCs; the material itself was cDNA or gDNA.

CDR1 SQVTM and CDR2 ANQGSEA come from the germline V gene. V lost 7 bases, J lost 8 bases, and 26 bases lay in between. The CDR3 is 15 residues long. Original processing notes: From reference gene primer amplification, estimates of nucleated cell counts were derived. Repertoires were generated with immunoSEQ multiplex PCR, while TCRdb's copy carries only in-frame clones and drops some. V and J calls plus clone size are reproduced from that table; the DNA served to infer D and trimming. The table has around 76,000 clones, around 76% seen once. The clonotype comes from a woman over 75 with active or convalescent COVID-19. Sequencing was carried out using peripheral blood. The J gene is TRBJ1-2, the V gene TRBV29-1; D is unresolved. CDR3: CSALISSPSFAGYTF. CDR3 DNA sequence: TGCAGCGCCTTAATCTCGAGCCCCTCTTTTGCGGGCTACACCTTC.